One sample yielded the 3 T cell receptor beta chains listed below, sequenced in a study of T cell repertoires in cytomegalovirus infection. These receptors lack a known antigen. From the reads, TCRdb called clonotypes with MiXCR, one entry per CDR3 protein. The data contain about 890,000 distinct CDR3 sequences, 30% to 40% of them seen just once; the ten biggest clones take up over 12%. The sample was cultured CD8+ T cells from PBMCs, taken from culture after CMV antigen stimulation. These receptors came from a human donor in good health (CMV status not recorded). Some clones in this sample may be carry-over from other donors' samples.

CDR3 region: CATSHFEDRGDGLSYTF. For the CDR3, the DNA is TGTGCCACCAGCCATTTTGAGGACAGGGGGGATGGCTTGAGCTACACCTTC. The rearrangement joins TRBV24-1 to TRBJ1-2, with 10 bases fitting TRBD1. Germline CDR1 KGHDR, CDR2 SFDVKD. The CDR3 extends over 17 amino acids. Unmatched junction bases numbered 19, after V lost 7 bases and J lost 9 bases.

Turning to this clonotype: The junction departs from germline at one end; a sequencing error may be responsible. The rearrangement links TRBV5-3 to TRBJ2-2; 7 nucleotides line up with TRBD2. TRBV5-3 is noted as an ORF with a role that remains uncertain. The CDR3 is 15 residues long. The CDR3 sequence: CASSLRASGTGELFF. The CDR3 region has the DNA TGTGCCAGCAGCTTGAGGGCTAGCGGCACCGGGGAGCTGTTTTTT.

The genes are TRBV19 and TRBJ2-2; D perhaps matches TRBD1 (6 bases). The V end lost 7 bases, the J end lost 4 bases, and 16 bases lay between the germline ends. CDR1 is LNHDA and CDR2 is SQIVND in the germline V gene (reference sequence). The CDR3 has 15 amino acids. In DNA, the CDR3 is TGTGCCAGTACCATCACAGGGTTGAGCACCGGGGAGCTGTTTTTT. It translates to CASTITGLSTGELFF.